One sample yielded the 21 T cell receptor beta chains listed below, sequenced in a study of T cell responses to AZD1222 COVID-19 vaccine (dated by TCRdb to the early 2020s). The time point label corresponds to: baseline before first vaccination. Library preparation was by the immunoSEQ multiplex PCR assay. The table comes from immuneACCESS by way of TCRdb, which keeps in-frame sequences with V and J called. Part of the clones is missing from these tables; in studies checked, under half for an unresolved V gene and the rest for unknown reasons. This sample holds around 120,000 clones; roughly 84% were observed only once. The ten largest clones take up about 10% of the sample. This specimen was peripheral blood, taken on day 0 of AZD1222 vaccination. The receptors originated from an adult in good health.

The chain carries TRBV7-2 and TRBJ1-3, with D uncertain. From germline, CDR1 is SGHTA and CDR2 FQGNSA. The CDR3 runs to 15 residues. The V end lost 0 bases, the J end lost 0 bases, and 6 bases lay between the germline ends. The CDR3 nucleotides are TGTGCCAGCAGCTTAGCCGCAACCTCTGGAAACACCATATATTTT. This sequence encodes CASSLAATSGNTIYF.

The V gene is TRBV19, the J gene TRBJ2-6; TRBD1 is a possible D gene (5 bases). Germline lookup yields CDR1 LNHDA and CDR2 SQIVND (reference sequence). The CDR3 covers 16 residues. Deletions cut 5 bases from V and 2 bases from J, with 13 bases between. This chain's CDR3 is CASSATQGPGANVLTF. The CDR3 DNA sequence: TGTGCCAGTAGTGCCACCCAGGGTCCTGGGGCCAACGTCCTGACTTTC.

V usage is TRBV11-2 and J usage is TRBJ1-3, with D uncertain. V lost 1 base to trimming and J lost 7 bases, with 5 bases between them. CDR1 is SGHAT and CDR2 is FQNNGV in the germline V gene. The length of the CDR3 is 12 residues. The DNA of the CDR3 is TGTGCCAGCAGCTTAGGTGGGAACACCATATATTTT. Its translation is CASSLGGNTIYF. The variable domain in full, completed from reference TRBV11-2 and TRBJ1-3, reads EAGVAQSPRYKIIEKRQSVAFWCNPISGHATLYWYQQILGQGPKLLIQFQNNGVVDDSQLPKDRFSAERLKGVDSTLKIQPAKLEDSAVYLCASSLGGNTIYFGEGSWLTVV.

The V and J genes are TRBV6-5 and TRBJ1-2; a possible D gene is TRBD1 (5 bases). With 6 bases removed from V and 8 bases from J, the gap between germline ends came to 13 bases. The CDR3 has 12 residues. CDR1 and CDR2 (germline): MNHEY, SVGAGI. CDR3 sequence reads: CASSRGTWGYTF. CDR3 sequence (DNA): TGTGCCAGCAGCCGGGGGACTTGGGGCTACACCTTC.

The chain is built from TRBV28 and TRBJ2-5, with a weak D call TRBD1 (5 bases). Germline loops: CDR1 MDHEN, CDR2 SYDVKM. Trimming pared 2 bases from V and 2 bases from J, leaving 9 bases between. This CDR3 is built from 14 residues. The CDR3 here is CASSLQGRQETQYF. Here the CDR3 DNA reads TGTGCCAGCAGTTTACAGGGAAGGCAAGAGACCCAGTACTTC. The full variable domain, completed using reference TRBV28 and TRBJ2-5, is DVKVTQSSRYLVKRTGEKVFLECVQDMDHENMFWYRQDPGLGLRLIYFSYDVKMKEKGDIPEGYSVSREKKERFSLILESASTNQTSMYLCASSLQGRQETQYFGPGTRLLVL.

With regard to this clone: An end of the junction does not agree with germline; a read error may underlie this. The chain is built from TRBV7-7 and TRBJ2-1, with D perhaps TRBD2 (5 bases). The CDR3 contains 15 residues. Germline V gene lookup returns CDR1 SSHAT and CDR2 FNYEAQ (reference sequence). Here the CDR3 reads CASSPTRGPDNEQFF. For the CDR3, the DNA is TGTGCTAGCAGCCCGACTCGGGGTCCCGACAATGAGCAGTTCTTC.

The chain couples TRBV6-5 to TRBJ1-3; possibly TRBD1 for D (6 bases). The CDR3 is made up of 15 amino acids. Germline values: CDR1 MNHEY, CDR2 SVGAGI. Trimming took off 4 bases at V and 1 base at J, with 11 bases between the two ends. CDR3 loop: CASSLGGRSGNTIYF. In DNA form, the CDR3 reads TGTGCCAGCAGTTTAGGGGGGAGGTCTGGAAACACCATATATTTT.

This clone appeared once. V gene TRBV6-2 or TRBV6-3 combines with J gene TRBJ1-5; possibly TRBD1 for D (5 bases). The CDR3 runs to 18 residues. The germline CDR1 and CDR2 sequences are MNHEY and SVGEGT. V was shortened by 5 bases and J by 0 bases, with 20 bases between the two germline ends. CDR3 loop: CASSPLTGYPSSNQPQHF. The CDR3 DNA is TGTGCCAGCAGTCCCTTAACAGGATACCCCTCTAGCAATCAGCCCCAGCATTTT.

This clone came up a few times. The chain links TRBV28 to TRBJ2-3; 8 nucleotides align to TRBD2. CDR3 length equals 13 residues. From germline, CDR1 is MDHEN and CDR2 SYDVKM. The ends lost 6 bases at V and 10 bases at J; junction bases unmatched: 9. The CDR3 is CASSPPVREAQYF. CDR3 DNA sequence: TGTGCCAGCAGCCCCCCCGTGCGGGAGGCGCAGTATTTT. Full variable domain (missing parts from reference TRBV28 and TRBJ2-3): DVKVTQSSRYLVKRTGEKVFLECVQDMDHENMFWYRQDPGLGLRLIYFSYDVKMKEKGDIPEGYSVSREKKERFSLILESASTNQTSMYLCASSPPVREAQYFGPGTRLTVL.

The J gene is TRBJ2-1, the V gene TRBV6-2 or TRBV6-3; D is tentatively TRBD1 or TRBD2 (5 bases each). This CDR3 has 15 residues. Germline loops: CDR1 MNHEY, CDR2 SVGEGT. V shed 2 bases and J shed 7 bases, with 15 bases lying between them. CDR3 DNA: TGTGCCAGCAGTTACAGGGACCTCTTGGGTAATGAGCAGTTCTTC. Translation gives CASSYRDLLGNEQFF.

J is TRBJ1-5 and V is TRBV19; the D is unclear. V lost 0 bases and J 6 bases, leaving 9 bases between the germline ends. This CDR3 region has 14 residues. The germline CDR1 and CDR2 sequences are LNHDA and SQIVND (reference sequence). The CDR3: CASSIEVPRQPQHF. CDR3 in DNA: TGTGCCAGTAGTATAGAAGTCCCGCGTCAGCCCCAGCATTTT.

This chain's CDR3 is CASSESLDNEQFF. The CDR3 DNA sequence: TGCGCCAGCAGTGAGTCACTAGACAATGAGCAGTTCTTC. V usage is TRBV10-1 and J usage is TRBJ2-1; possibly TRBD2 for D (5 bases). The length of the CDR3 is 13 residues. Germline-derived CDR1 and CDR2 are WNHNN and SYGVQD (reference sequence). Trimming took off 0 bases at V and 5 bases at J, with 5 bases between the two ends.

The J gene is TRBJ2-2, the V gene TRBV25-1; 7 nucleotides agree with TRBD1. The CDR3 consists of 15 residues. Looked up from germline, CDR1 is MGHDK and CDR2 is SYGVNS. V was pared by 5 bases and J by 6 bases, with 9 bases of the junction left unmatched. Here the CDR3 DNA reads TGTGCCAGCAGTAGGACAGGTAGTTCCCCCGGGGAGCTGTTTTTT. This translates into CASSRTGSSPGELFF.

CDR3 amino acids: CASSIFPGGNTEAFF. The DNA for the CDR3 is TGTGCCAGTAGTATCTTTCCAGGGGGGAACACTGAAGCTTTCTTT. The rearrangement uses TRBV19 and TRBJ1-1; TRBD1 matches at 7 bases. Germline assignment: CDR1 LNHDA and CDR2 SQIVND (reference sequence). The CDR3 is 15 residues long. J gave up 1 base and V 3 bases, and 5 bases lay outside the gene matches.

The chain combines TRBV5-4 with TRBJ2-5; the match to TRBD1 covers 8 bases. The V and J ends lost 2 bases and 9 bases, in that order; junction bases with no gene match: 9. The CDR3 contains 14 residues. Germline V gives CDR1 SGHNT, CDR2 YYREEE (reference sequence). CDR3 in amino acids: CASSLDRGVGPQYF. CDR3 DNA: TGTGCCAGCAGCTTAGACAGGGGAGTGGGTCCCCAGTACTTC.

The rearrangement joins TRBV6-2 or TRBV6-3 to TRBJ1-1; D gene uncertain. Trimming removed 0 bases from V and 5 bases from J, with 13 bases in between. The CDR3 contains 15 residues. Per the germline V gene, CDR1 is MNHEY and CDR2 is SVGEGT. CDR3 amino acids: CASSYSSRGLTEAFF. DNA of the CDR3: TGTGCCAGCAGTTACTCGAGTCGGGGTCTGACTGAAGCTTTCTTT.

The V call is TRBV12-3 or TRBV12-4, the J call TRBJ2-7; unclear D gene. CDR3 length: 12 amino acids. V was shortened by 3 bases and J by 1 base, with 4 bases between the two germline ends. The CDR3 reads CASSLGSYEQYF. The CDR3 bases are TGTGCCAGCAGTTTGGGTTCCTACGAGCAGTACTTC.

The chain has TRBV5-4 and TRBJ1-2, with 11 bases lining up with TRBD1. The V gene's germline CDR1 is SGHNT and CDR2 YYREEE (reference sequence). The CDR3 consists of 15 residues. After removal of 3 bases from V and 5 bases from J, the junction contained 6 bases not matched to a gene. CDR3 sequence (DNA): TGTGCCAGCAGCTCGTGGACAGGGGGCAGGTATGGCTACACCTTC. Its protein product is CASSSWTGGRYGYTF.

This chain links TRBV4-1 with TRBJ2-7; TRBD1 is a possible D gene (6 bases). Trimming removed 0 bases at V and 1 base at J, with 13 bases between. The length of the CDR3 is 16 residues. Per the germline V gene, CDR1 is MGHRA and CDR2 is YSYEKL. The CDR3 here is CASSQENRVGSYEQYF. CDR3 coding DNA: TGCGCCAGCAGCCAAGAGAACAGGGTAGGATCCTACGAGCAGTACTTC.

The CDR3 sequence is CASSLAQRGGRWTDTQYF. In DNA, the CDR3 is TGTGCCAGCAGCTTGGCCCAGCGGGGGGGCCGGTGGACAGATACGCAGTATTTT. This rearrangement joins TRBV5-5 to TRBJ2-3, with 10 nucleotides matching TRBD2. The CDR3 loop spans 18 amino acids. CDR1 and CDR2 from the germline V gene are SGHKS and YYEKEE (reference sequence). The V and J ends lost 0 bases and 3 bases, in that order; junction bases with no gene match: 10.

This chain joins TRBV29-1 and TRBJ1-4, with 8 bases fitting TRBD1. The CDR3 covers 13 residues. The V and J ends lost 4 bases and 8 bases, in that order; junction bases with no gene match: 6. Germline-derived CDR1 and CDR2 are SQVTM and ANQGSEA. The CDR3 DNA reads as TGCAGCGTTGTCCAGGGGGCCCGGGAAAAACTGTTTTTT. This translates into CSVVQGAREKLFF.